This T cell receptor (beta chain) was retrieved from a study of Graves' ophthalmopathy and Graves' hyperthyroidism. The sample holds many counts of this clonotype. Its target is unknown. This CDR3 region has 16 residues. V lost 5 bases, J lost 1 base, and 17 bases lay in between. Germline V gives CDR1 SGHVS, CDR2 FQNEAQ. Study-wide results and limits: In blood appeared most of the expanded thyroid clonotypes whose frequency exceeded 0.001. As the model predicted ophthalmopathy progression, it achieved a sensitivity of 70.59% and a specificity of about 72%.

As the template, RNA transcripts were used to amplify TCR beta CDR3 regions. The workflow started with a first-round RT-PCR run with HTBI primers and then moved on to a second-round multiplex PCR. TCRdb re-called the multiplex PCR reads through MiXCR, storing one row per CDR3 protein. This sample carries 600,000 to 700,000 distinct CDR3 sequences, about 40% of them seen once, and the ten largest clones take roughly 3%. Out of about 9.6 ml of fresh peripheral blood, PBMCs were obtained. This receptor was identified in an adult man with Graves' ophthalmopathy. Source material: peripheral blood. The chain joins TRBV7-8 to TRBJ1-2; D might be TRBD1 (5 bases). As DNA, the CDR3 is TGTGCCAGCAGCCTCCGACAGAGTTTACATAACTATGGCTACACCTTC. It encodes CASSLRQSLHNYGYTF.